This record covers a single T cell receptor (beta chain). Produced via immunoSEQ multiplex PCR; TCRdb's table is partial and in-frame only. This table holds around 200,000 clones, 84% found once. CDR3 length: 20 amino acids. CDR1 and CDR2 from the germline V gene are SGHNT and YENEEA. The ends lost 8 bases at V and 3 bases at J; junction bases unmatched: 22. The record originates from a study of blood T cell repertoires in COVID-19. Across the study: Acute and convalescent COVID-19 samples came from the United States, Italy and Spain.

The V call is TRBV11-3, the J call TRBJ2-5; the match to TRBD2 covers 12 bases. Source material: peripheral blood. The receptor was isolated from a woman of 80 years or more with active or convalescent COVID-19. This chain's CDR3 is CASGQLRTSGGWMFEETQYF. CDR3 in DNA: TGTGCCAGCGGACAATTAAGAACTAGCGGGGGGTGGATGTTCGAAGAGACCCAGTACTTC.